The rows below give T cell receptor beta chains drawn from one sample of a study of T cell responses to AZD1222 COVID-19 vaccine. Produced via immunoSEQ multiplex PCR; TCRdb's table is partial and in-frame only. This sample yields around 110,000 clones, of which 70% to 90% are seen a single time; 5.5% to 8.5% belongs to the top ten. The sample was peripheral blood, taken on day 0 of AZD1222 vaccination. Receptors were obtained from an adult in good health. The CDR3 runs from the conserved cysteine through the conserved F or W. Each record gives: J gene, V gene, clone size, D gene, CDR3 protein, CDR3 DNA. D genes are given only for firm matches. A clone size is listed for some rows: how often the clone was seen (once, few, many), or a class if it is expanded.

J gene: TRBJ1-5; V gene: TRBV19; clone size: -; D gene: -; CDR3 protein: CASGAGVRQPQHF; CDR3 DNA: TGTGCCAGCGGCGCGGGGGTTCGGCAGCCCCAGCATTTT
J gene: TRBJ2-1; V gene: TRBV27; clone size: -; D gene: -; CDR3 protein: CASSLEETSNEQFF; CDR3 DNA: TGTGCCAGCAGTTTAGAGGAGACTAGCAATGAGCAGTTCTTC
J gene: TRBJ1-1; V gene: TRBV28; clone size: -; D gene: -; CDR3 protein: CASSPGGGDGTEAFF; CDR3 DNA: TGTGCCAGCAGTCCCGGGGGAGGCGACGGAACTGAAGCTTTCTTT
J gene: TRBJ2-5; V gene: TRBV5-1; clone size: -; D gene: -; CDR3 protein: CASSLSGVEQETQYF; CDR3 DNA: TGCGCCAGCAGCTTGAGCGGAGTGGAACAAGAGACCCAGTACTTC
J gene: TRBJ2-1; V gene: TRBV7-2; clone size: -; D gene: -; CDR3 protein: CASSYSYNEQFF; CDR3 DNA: TGTGCCAGCAGCTATTCCTACAATGAGCAGTTCTTC
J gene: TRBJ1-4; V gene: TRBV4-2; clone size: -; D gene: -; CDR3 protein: CASSQEPGVSGREKLFF; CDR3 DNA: TGTGCCAGCAGCCAAGAGCCAGGGGTTTCTGGACGTGAAAAACTGTTTTTT
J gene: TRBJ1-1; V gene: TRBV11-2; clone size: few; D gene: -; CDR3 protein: CASSLEPATEAFF; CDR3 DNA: TGTGCCAGCAGCTTAGAGCCAGCCACTGAAGCTTTCTTT
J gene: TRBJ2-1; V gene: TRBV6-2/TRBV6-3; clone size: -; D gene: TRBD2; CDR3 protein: CASSYSASGIKSSYNEQFF; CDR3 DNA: TGTGCCAGCAGTTACTCGGCTAGCGGGATTAAAAGCTCCTACAATGAGCAGTTCTTC
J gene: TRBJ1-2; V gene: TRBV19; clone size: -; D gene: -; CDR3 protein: CASSIDASSYGYTF; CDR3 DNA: TGTGCCAGTAGTATTGACGCCTCCTCCTATGGCTACACCTTC
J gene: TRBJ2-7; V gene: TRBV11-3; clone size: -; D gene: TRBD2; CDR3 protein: CASSQSGRGPEQYF; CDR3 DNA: TGTGCCAGCAGCCAGAGCGGGAGAGGGCCCGAGCAGTACTTC
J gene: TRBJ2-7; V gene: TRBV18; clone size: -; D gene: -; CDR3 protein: CASSPRQIYEQYF; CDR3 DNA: TGTGCCAGCTCACCAAGACAGATCTACGAGCAGTACTTC
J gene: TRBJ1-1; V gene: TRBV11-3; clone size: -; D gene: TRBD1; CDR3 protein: CASSPGTGTPNTEAFF; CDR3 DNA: TGTGCCAGCAGCCCCGGGACAGGGACACCGAACACTGAAGCTTTCTTT
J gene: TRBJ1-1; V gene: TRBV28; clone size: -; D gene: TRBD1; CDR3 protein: CASSRDRGITEAFF; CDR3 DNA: TGTGCCAGTTCCAGGGACAGGGGTATCACTGAAGCTTTCTTT
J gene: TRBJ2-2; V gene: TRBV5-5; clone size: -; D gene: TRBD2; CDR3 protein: CASSSLAGVGTGELFF; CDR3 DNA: TGTGCCAGCAGCTCCTTAGCGGGAGTGGGGACCGGGGAGCTGTTTTTT
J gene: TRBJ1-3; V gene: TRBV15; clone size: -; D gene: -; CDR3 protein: CATTGPGVKEAGNTIYF; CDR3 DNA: TGTGCCACCACCGGGCCAGGGGTCAAAGAGGCTGGAAACACCATATATTTT
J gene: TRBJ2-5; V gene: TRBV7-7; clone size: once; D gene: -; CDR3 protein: CASSLHGETQYF; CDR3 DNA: TGTGCTAGCAGCTTACACGGGGAGACCCAGTACTTC
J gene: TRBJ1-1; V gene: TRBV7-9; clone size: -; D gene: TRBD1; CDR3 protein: CASSRGQGNTEAFF; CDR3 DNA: TGTGCCAGCAGCCGTGGACAGGGGAACACTGAAGCTTTCTTT
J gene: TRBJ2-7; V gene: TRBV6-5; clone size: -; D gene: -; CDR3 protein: CASSYGRSLPGEQYF; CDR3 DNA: TGTGCCAGCAGTTATGGTCGCTCCCTTCCCGGTGAGCAGTACTTC
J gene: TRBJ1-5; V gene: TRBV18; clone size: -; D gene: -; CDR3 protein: CASSPTEGPVGQPQHF; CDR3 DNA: TGTGCCAGCTCACCAACAGAGGGGCCAGTTGGTCAGCCCCAGCATTTT
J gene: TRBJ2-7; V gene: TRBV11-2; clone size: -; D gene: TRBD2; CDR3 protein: CASSSGTSGNLSYEQYF; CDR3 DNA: TGTGCCAGCAGCTCTGGGACTAGCGGAAATCTCTCCTACGAGCAGTACTTC
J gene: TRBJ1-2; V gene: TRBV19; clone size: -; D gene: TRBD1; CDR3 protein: CASEPGGARGYGYTF; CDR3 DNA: TGTGCCAGCGAACCAGGGGGGGCAAGGGGCTATGGCTACACCTTC
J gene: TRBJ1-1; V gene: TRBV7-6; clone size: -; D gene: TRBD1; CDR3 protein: CASSLRGGTGKNTEAFF; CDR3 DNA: TGTGCCAGCAGCCTTCGGGGAGGGACAGGGAAGAACACTGAAGCTTTCTTT